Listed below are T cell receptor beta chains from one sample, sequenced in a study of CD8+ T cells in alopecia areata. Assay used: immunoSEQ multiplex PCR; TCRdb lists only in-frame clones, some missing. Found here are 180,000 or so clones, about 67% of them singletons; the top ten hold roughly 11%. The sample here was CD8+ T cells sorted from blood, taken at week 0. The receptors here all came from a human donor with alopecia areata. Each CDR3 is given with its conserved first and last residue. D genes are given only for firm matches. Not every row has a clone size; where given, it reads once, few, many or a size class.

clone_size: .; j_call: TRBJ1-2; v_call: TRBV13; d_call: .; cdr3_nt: TGTGCCAGCAGGCCACAGCTTCCATCCTTCGGCTACACCTTC; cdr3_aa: CASRPQLPSFGYTF
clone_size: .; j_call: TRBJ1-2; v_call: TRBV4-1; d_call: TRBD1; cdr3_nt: TGCGCCAGCAGCCAAGATCGGACAGGGGGCTATGGCTACACCTTC; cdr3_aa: CASSQDRTGGYGYTF
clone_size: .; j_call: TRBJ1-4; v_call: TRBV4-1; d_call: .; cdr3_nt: TGCGCCAGCAGCCAAGTGGGGACAGAAAAACTGTTTTTT; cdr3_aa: CASSQVGTEKLFF
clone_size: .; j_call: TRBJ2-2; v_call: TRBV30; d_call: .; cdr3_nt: TGTGCCTGGAGGTCCCCCACCGGGGAGCTGTTTTTT; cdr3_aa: CAWRSPTGELFF
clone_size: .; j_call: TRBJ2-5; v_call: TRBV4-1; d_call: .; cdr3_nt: TGCGCCAGCAGCCAAGAGTGGGACCTCCAAGAGACCCAGTACTTC; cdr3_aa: CASSQEWDLQETQYF
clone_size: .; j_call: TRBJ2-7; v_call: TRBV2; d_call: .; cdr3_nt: TGTGCCAGCAGTGAAGAAGGGGTCAGGGGTTCCTACGAGCAGTACTTC; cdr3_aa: CASSEEGVRGSYEQYF
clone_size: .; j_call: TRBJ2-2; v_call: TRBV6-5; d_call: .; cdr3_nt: TGTGCCAGCAGTTATTGGGCTGAACCCACCGGGGAGCTGTTTTTT; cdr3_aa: CASSYWAEPTGELFF
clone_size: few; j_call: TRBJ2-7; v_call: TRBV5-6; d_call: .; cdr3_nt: TGTGCCAGCAGCTCCGACAGTGACGAGCAGTACTTC; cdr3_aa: CASSSDSDEQYF
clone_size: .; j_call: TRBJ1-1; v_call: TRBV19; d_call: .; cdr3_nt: TGTGCCAGTAGTAATGTAAACGGATTGAACACTGAAGCTTTCTTT; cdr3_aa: CASSNVNGLNTEAFF
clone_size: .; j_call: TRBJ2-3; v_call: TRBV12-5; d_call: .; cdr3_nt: TGTGCTAGTGGTTTCGGAGGGGACAACACAGATACGCAGTATTTT; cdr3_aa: CASGFGGDNTDTQYF
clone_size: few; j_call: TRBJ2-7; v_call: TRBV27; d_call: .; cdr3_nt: TGTGCCAGCAGGGGTAGCTCCTACGAGCAGTACTTC; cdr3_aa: CASRGSSYEQYF
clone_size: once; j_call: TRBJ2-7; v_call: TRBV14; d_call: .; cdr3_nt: TGTGCCAGCAGCCAAGTTTCGGCCCGAAACGAGCAGTACTTC; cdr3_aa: CASSQVSARNEQYF
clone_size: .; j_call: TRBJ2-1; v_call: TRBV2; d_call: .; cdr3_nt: TGTGCCAGCAAACCACTCGCAGAACGGGGCAATGAGCAGTTCTTC; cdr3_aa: CASKPLAERGNEQFF
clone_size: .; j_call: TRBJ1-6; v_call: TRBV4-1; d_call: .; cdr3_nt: TGCGCCAGCAGCCAAGGGAATTCACCCCTCCACTTT; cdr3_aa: CASSQGNSPLHF
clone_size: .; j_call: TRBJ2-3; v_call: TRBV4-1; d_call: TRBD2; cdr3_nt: TGCGCCAGCAGCCAAGATGACAGCGGGGGGGCCTTTAACACAGATACGCAGTATTTT; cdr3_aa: CASSQDDSGGAFNTDTQYF
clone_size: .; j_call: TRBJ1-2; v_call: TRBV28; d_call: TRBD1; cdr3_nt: TGTGCCAGCAGTAATGAGGCCCTGACAGGGGGAGGCTACACCTTC; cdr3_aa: CASSNEALTGGGYTF
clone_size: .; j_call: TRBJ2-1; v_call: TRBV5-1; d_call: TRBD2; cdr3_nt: TGCGCCAGCAGCCCTTGGACTAGCGATTACAATGAGCAGTTCTTC; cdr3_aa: CASSPWTSDYNEQFF
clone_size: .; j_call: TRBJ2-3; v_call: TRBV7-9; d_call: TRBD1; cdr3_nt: TGTGCCAGCAGCTTAAAAGGGACAGGGGGCAGGAAGAGCACAGATACGCAGTATTTT; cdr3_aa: CASSLKGTGGRKSTDTQYF
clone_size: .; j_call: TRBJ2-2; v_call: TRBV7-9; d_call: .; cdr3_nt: TGTGCCAGCAGCCAGAGGACAGCGAACACCGGGGAGCTGTTTTTT; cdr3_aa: CASSQRTANTGELFF
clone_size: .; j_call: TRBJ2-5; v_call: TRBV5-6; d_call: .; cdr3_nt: TGTGCCAGCAGCGGAATTCGGGAGACCCAGTACTTC; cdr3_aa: CASSGIRETQYF
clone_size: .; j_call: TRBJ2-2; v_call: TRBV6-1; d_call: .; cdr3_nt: TGTGCCAGCAGTGAAGAAAGCCTCGTGGAGCTGTTTTTT; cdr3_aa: CASSEESLVELFF
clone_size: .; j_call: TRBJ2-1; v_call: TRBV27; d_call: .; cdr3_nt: TGTGCCAGCAGTTTAGGGAGGCGACAGTTCTTC; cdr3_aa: CASSLGRRQFF
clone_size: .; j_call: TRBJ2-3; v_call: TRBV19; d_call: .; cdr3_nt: TGTGCCAGTAGTATAACGGACCCCGGGGCGCAGTATTTT; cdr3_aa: CASSITDPGAQYF
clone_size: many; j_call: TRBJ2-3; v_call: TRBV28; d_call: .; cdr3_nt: TGTGCCAGCAGTTTACTCCTGGAAAGGCCAGATACGCAGTATTTT; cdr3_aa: CASSLLLERPDTQYF
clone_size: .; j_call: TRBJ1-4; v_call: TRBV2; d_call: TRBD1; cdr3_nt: TGTGCCAGCAGAGGGACAGAAAATGAAAAACTGTTTTTT; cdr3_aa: CASRGTENEKLFF
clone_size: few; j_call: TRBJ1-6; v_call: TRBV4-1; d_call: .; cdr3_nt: TGCGCCAGCAGCCAAGATGGGAATTCACCCCTCCACTTT; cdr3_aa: CASSQDGNSPLHF
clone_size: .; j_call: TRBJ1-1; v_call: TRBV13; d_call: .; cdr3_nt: TGTGCCAGCAGCATAATGTCGGGGCCGGACACTGAAGCTTTCTTT; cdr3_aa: CASSIMSGPDTEAFF
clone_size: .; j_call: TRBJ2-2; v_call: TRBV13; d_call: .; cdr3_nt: TGTGCCAGCAGCTTAGCCCGACAGGGAGGCACCGGGGAGCTGTTTTTT; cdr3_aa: CASSLARQGGTGELFF
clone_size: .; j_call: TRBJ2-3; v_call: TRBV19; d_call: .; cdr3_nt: TGTGCCAGTAGTATATTGGGACGGAGCACAGATACGCAGTATTTT; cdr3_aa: CASSILGRSTDTQYF
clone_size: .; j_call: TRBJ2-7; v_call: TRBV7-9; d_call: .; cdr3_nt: TGTGCCAGCAGCCCGGTGGACAGCTACGAGCAGTACTTC; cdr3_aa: CASSPVDSYEQYF
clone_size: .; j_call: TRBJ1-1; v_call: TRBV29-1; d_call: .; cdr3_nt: TGCAGCGTTGTAGGGGAGAACACTGAAGCTTTCTTT; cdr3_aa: CSVVGENTEAFF
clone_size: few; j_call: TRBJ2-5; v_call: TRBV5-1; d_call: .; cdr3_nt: TGCGCCAGCAGCTTTAGAGCGGGCTTGCAAGAGACCCAGTACTTC; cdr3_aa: CASSFRAGLQETQYF
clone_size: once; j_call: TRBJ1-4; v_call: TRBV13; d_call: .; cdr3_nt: TGTGCCAGCAGCTTAGGACAGGGAACTAATGAAAAACTGTTTTTT; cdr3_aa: CASSLGQGTNEKLFF
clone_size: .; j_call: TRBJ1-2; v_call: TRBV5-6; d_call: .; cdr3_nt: TGTGCCAGCAGCTTGGCTGGGGGCTATGGCTACACCTTC; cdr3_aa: CASSLAGGYGYTF
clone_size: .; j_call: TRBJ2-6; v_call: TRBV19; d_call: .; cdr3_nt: TGTGCCAGTAGTACACCCAGGGAGTACTACTCTGGGGCCAACGTCCTGACTTTC; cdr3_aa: CASSTPREYYSGANVLTF
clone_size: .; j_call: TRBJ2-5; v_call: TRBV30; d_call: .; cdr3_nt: TGTGCCTGGAGTCGTACCAAAGAGACCCAGTACTTC; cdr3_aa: CAWSRTKETQYF
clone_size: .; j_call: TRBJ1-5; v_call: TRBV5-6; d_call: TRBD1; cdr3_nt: TGTGCCAGCAGCTGGGGGACAGGGAAACAGCCCCAGCATTTT; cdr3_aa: CASSWGTGKQPQHF
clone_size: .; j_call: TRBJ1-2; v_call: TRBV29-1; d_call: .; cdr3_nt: TGCAGCGTTGATGAGGGTTACTATGGCTACACCTTC; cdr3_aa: CSVDEGYYGYTF
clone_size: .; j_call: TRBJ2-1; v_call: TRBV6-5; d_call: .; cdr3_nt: TGTGCCAGCTATTCTGGGGGGAGCTCCTACAATGAGCAGTTCTTC; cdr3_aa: CASYSGGSSYNEQFF
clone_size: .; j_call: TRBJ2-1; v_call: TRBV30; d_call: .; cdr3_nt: TGTGCCTGGAGTGTCGGCAGGGCTAATGAGCAGTTCTTC; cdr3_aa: CAWSVGRANEQFF
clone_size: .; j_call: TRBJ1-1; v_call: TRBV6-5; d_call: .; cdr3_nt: TGTGCCAGCAGTGCTTACCAGGGAGTGAACACTGAAGCTTTCTTT; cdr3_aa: CASSAYQGVNTEAFF
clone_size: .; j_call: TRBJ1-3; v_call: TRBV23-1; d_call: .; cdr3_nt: TGCGCCAGCAGTCAATCGGCGGAATTCTCTGGAAACACCATATATTTT; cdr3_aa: CASSQSAEFSGNTIYF
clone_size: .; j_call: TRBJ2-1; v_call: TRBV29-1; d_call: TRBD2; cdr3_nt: TGCAGCGTTGAGCTAGCTAGCGGGGGGACCAATGAGCAGTTCTTC; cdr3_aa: CSVELASGGTNEQFF
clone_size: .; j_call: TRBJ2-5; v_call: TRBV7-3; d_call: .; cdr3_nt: TGTGCCAGCGCGACATGGCACCAAGAGACCCAGTACTTC; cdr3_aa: CASATWHQETQYF
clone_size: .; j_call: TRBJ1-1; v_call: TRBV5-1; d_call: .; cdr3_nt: TGCGCCAGCGTCGTGGGCACTGAAGCTTTCTTT; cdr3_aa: CASVVGTEAFF
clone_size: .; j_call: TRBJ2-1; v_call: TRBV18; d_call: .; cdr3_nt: TGTGCCAGCTCACCATGGAGAGGTAATGAGCAGTTCTTC; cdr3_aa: CASSPWRGNEQFF
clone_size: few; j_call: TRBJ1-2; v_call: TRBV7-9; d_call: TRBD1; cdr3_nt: TGTGCCAGCAGCTCACGGACAGGAGATGGCTACACCTTC; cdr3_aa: CASSSRTGDGYTF
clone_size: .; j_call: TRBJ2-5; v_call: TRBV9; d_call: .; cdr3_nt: TGTGCCAGCAGCCAGGGGGGTCGAGAGACCCAGTACTTC; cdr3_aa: CASSQGGRETQYF
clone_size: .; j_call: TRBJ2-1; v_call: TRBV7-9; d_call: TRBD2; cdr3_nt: TGTGCCAGCAGCTCAGGGCGGACTAGCAATTACAATGAGCAGTTCTTC; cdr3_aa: CASSSGRTSNYNEQFF
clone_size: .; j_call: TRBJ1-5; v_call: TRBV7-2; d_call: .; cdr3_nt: TGTGCCAGCAGCTTAATTTCAGGGAGCGGCAATCAGCCCCAGCATTTT; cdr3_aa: CASSLISGSGNQPQHF
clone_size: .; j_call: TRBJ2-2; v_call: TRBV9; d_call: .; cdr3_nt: TGTGCCAGCAGCCCAAACACCGGGGAGCTGTTTTTT; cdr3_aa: CASSPNTGELFF
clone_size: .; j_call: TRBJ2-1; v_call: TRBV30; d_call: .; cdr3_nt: TGTGCCTGGAGTGTAGCCTCATACAATGAGCAGTTCTTC; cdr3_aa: CAWSVASYNEQFF
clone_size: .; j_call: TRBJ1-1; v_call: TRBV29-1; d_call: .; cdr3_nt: TGCAGCGTTGTGGGTCATAAGGGTAGGGCTGAAGCTTTCTTT; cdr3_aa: CSVVGHKGRAEAFF
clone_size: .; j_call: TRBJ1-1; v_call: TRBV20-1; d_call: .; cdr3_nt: TGCAGTGCTAGGTTTCAGGCTGAAGCTTTCTTT; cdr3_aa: CSARFQAEAFF
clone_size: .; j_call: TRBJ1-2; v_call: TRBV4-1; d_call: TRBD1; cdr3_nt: TGCGCCAGCAGCCGCGGGACAGGAGTCACTAACTATGGCTACACCTTC; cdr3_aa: CASSRGTGVTNYGYTF